The entry below gives a single T cell receptor beta chain sequence along with its context. The time point: sample taken at primary tumor resection. Patients with untreated early-stage non-small cell lung cancer, numbering 72, were the donors. Unsorted tumor, nontumor lung tissue or cryopreserved PBMC supplied the whole RNA. A distinct unique molecular identifier was carried by each TCR cDNA molecule. TCRdb fed the 5' RACE reads into MiXCR, producing one record per CDR3 protein. Of some 3,000 distinct CDR3 sequences detected, 8.5% to 9% appear once; the ten largest clones hold around a fifth. The sample originates from a study of spatial heterogeneity in lung cancer. Study as a whole: Consistent detection of more beta-chain than alpha-chain sequences was observed.

V lost 5 bases and J 7 bases, leaving 7 bases between the germline ends. CDR1 is SGHAT, CDR2 FQNNGV, per germline. CDR3 length: 11 residues. The sequence came from a female donor with early-stage non-small cell lung cancer. The V call is TRBV11-2, the J call TRBJ2-3; possibly TRBD1 for D (6 bases). Sequenced here: normal lung tissue next to the tumor, sampled at surgery. The CDR3 here is CASSDRYTQYF. Written as DNA, the CDR3 is TGTGCCAGCAGCGACAGGTATACGCAGTATTTT.